The clone carrying this T cell receptor beta chain was seen at least ten times. The data derive from a study of T cells in Graves' hyperthyroidism and ophthalmopathy. This CDR3 is 11 amino acids long. Trimming pared 1 base from V and 8 bases from J, leaving 5 bases between. CDR1 and CDR2 (germline): SEHNR, FQNEAQ (reference sequence). Amplification of TCR beta CDR3 regions was performed using RNA transcripts as template. A set of HTBI primers served as the primers for a first-round RT-PCR of the TCR CDR3. TCRdb reprocessed the multiplex PCR reads via MiXCR and lists one record per CDR3 protein. The sample lists under 400,000 distinct CDR3 sequences, about 15% seen once, with around 33% in the top ten.

The source material was blood. The rearrangement joins TRBV7-9 to TRBJ1-2; D is uncertain. The sequence derives from a man under 40 with Graves' hyperthyroidism. This chain's CDR3 is CASSLEGGYTF. CDR3 bases: TGTGCCAGCAGCTTAGAAGGCGGCTACACCTTC.